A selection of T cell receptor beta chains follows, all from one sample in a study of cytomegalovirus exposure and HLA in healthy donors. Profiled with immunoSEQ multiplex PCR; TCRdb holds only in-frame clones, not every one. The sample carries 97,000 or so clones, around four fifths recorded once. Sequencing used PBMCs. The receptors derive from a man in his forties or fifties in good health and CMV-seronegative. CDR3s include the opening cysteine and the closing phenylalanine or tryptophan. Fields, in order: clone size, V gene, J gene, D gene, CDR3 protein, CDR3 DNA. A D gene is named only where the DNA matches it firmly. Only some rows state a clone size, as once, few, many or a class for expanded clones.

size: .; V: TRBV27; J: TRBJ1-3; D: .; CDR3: CASSLSPPGSGNTIYF; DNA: TGTGCCAGCAGTTTATCCCCGCCAGGCTCTGGAAACACCATATATTTT
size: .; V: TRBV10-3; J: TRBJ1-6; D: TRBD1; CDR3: CATEGQGGPLHF; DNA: TGTGCCACCGAGGGACAGGGTGGACCCCTCCACTTT
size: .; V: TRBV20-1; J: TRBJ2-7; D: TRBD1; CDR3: CSAGTGYEQYF; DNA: TGCAGTGCTGGGACAGGCTACGAGCAGTACTTC
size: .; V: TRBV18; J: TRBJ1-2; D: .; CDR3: CASSPSQGGPWAQTF; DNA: TGTGCCAGCTCACCAAGCCAGGGAGGGCCCTGGGCCCAGACCTTC
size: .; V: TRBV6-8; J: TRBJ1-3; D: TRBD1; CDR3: CASSYRGQGPGGNTIYF; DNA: TGTGCCAGCAGTTATAGGGGGCAGGGCCCGGGGGGAAACACCATATATTTT
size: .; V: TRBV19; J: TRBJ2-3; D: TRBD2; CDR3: CASSLAGQFTDTQYF; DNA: TGTGCCAGTAGCCTAGCGGGGCAATTCACAGATACGCAGTATTTT
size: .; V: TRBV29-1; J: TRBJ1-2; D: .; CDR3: CSVSGGHGYTF; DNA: TGCAGCGTTTCGGGGGGCCATGGCTACACCTTC
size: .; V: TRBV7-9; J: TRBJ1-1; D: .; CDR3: CSSSPWNTEAFF; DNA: TGTTCCAGCAGCCCTTGGAACACTGAAGCTTTCTTT
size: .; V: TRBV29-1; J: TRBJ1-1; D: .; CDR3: CSVEKGGVGTEAFF; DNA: TGCAGCGTTGAAAAGGGAGGGGTCGGAACTGAAGCTTTCTTT
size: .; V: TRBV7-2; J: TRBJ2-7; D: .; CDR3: CASSLAGGSYEQYF; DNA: TGTGCCAGCAGCTTAGCGGGGGGTTCCTACGAGCAGTACTTC
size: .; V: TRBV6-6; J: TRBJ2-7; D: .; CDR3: CASSSSRDNYYEQYF; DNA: TGTGCCAGCAGTTCCTCCCGGGACAACTACTACGAGCAGTACTTC
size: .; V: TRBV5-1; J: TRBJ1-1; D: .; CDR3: CASSTGSRGTEAFF; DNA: TGCGCCAGCAGCACAGGGAGTAGGGGTACTGAAGCTTTCTTT
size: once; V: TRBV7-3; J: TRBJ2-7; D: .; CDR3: CASSPLETYEQYF; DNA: TGTGCCAGCAGCCCCCTTGAGACCTACGAGCAGTACTTC
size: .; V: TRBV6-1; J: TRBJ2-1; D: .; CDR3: CASRSDSYNEQFF; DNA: TGTGCCAGCCGGAGCGACTCCTACAATGAGCAGTTCTTC
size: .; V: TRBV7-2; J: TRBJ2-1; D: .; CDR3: CASSLESAGSGLDEQFF; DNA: TGTGCCAGCAGCTTAGAATCGGCGGGGTCGGGTTTAGATGAGCAGTTCTTC
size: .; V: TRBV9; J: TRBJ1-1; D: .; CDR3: CASSAGPSGTEAFF; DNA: TGTGCCAGCAGCGCGGGCCCTTCGGGGACTGAAGCTTTCTTT
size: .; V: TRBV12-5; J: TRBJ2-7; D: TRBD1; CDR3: CASGYGQGATISYEQYF; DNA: TGTGCTAGTGGATATGGACAGGGGGCCACGATCTCCTACGAGCAGTACTTC
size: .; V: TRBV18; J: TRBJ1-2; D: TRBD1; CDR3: CASSRRAGGQSYGYTF; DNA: TGTGCCAGCTCACGGAGAGCAGGGGGTCAAAGCTATGGCTACACCTTC
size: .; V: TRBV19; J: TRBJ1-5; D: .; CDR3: CASSPRQPNQPQHF; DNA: TGTGCCAGTAGTCCCCGACAGCCCAATCAGCCCCAGCATTTT
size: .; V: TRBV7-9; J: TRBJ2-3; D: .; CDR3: CASSLSGSTDTQYF; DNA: TGTGCCAGCAGCTTAAGCGGCTCCACAGATACGCAGTATTTT
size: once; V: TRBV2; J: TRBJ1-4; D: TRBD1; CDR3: CASSLGTGIEKLFF; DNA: TGTGCCAGCAGTCTGGGGACAGGGATTGAAAAACTGTTTTTT
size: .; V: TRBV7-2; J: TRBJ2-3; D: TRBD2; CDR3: CASSGRGAVFTDTQYF; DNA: TGTGCCAGCAGCGGGCGGGGGGCCGTATTCACAGATACGCAGTATTTT
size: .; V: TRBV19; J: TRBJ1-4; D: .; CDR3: CASIPHRGNNEKLFF; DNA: TGTGCCAGTATCCCTCATAGGGGGAATAATGAAAAACTGTTTTTT
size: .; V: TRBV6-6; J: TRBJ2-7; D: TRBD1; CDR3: CASRKGQAGYEQYF; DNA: TGTGCCAGCAGAAAAGGACAGGCAGGCTACGAGCAGTACTTC
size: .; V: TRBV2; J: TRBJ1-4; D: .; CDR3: CASSAWTDNEKLFF; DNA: TGTGCCAGCAGTGCCTGGACTGACAATGAAAAACTGTTTTTT
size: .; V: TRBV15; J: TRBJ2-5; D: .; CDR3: CATSRVVLGETQYF; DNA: TGTGCCACCAGCAGAGTTGTCCTCGGGGAGACCCAGTACTTC
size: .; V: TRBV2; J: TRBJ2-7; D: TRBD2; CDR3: CASSEAAGRNWYEQYF; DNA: TGTGCCAGCAGTGAGGCGGCCGGGAGGAACTGGTACGAGCAGTACTTC
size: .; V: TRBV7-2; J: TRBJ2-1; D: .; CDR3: CASSLWTGSYNEQFF; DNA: TGTGCCAGCAGCTTATGGACTGGTTCCTACAATGAGCAGTTCTTC